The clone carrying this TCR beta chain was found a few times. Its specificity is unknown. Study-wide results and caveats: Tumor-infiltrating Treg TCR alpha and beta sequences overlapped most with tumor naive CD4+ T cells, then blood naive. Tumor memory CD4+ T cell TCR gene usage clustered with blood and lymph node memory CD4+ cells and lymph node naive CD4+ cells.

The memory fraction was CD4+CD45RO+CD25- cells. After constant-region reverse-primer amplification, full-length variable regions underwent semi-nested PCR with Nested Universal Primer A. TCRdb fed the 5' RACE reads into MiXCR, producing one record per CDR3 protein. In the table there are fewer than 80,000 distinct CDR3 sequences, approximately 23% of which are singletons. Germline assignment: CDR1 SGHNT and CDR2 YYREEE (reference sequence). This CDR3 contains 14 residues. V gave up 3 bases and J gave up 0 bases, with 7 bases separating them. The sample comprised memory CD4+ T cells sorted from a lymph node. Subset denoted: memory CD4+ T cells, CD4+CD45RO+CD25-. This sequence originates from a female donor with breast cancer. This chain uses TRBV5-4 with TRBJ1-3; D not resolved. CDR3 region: CASSSPASGNTIYF. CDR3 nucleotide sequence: TGTGCCAGCAGCTCCCCAGCCTCTGGAAACACCATATATTTT.